These 15 T cell receptor beta chains came from one sample sequenced in a study of T cells in Graves' hyperthyroidism and ophthalmopathy. Authors of the study amplified TCR beta CDR3 regions from RNA transcripts. TCR CDR3 underwent first-round RT-PCR with the HTBI primer set. TCRdb analysed the multiplex PCR reads with MiXCR anew, one entry per CDR3 protein. The sample lists about 840,000 distinct CDR3 sequences; more than 30% were seen once. The specimen sequenced was blood. These receptors were taken from a man aged 18 to 30 with Graves' hyperthyroidism.

There are many counts of this clonotype. The chain is built from TRBV20-1 and TRBJ1-1; D is unclear. V was shortened by 2 bases and J by 11 bases, with 18 bases between the two germline ends. The CDR3 length is 13 residues. Looked up from germline, CDR1 is DFQATT and CDR2 is SNEGSKA (reference sequence). The CDR3 coding sequence is TGCAGTGCTAGAATGGCGGATGGTATCTTTGCTTTCTTT. Translated, it gives CSARMADGIFAFF.

The chain combines TRBV20-1 with TRBJ2-5, with TRBD2 identical over 12 bases. This CDR3 region has 17 residues. With 1 base clipped from V and 4 bases from J, the junction kept 10 bases outside the gene matches. Germline V lookup: CDR1 DFQATT, CDR2 SNEGSKA (reference sequence). As DNA, the CDR3 is TGCAGTGCTAGAGTCGGCCGACTAGCGGGGGCAGTAGAGACCCAGTACTTC. This codes for CSARVGRLAGAVETQYF.

This clonotype was seen only a few times. The V gene is TRBV12-3 or TRBV12-4, the J gene TRBJ1-2, with D perhaps TRBD1 (5 bases). V dropped 6 bases and J dropped 6 bases, with 14 bases sitting between them. The CDR3 loop spans 13 amino acids. CDR3 residues: CASSRPAGDGYTF. The CDR3, as DNA: TGTGCCAGCAGCCGACCCGCGGGGGATGGCTACACCTTC.

The J gene is TRBJ2-7, the V gene TRBV10-3; 8 nucleotides agree with TRBD2. J lost 5 bases, V lost 10 bases, and 7 bases had no gene match. The germline CDR1 and CDR2 sequences are ENHRY and SYGVKD. The CDR3 has 12 residues. CDR3 in DNA: TGTGCCAGCGCCAGCGGGAGCCACGAGCAGTACTTC. Translating gives CASASGSHEQYF.

The chain's CDR3 is CSPSEGREQYF. The CDR3, as DNA: TGCAGCCCCTCCGAGGGCCGCGAGCAGTACTTC. V is TRBV29-1 and J is TRBJ2-7; the D gene is possibly TRBD2 (5 bases). The CDR3 sequence is 11 residues long. Germline V gives CDR1 SQVTM, CDR2 ANQGSEA. V was cut by 8 bases and J by 6 bases, with 14 bases left in between.

The gene calls are TRBV11-1 and TRBJ2-7, with TRBD2 matching over 9 bases. The germline CDR1 and CDR2 sequences are SGHAT and FQDESV (reference sequence). Unmatched junction bases numbered 3, after V lost 2 bases and J lost 1 base. The CDR3 totals 15 residues. CDR3 nucleotide sequence: TGTGCCAGCAGCTTAAGGACTAGCGCGTCCTACGAGCAGTACTTC. It codes for CASSLRTSASYEQYF.

The rearrangement links TRBV2 to TRBJ1-1; 9 nucleotides agree with TRBD1. In germline, CDR1 is SNHLY, CDR2 FYNNEI. V lost 5 bases and J lost 3; bases outside the gene matches: 13. The CDR3 sequence is 17 residues long. Here the CDR3 reads CASSFFQDRGEDTEAFF. In nucleotides, the CDR3 is TGTGCCAGCAGTTTCTTCCAGGACAGGGGTGAGGACACTGAAGCTTTCTTT.

Worth noting for this clonotype: Lacking the conserved final phenylalanine or tryptophan, this CDR3 likely reflects a read error. The rearrangement links TRBV7-9 to TRBJ1-1, with 7 bases matching TRBD1. There are 15 residues in the CDR3. The J segment lost 1 base and the V segment lost 3 bases, leaving 5 bases of the junction unmatched. Germline V lookup: CDR1 SEHNR, CDR2 FQNEAQ (reference sequence). The CDR3 DNA sequence: TGTGCCAGCAGCTTGGGAGGGGGCGCGAACACTGAAGCTTTCCTT. As protein: CASSLGGGANTEAFL.

This rearrangement joins TRBV12-3 or TRBV12-4 to TRBJ1-3; D is uncertain. The CDR3 contains 15 residues. Trimming removed 2 bases from V and 3 bases from J, with 11 bases in between. CDR3 in amino acids: CASSLRAGGGNTIYF. The CDR3 region has the DNA TGTGCCAGCAGTTTAAGGGCAGGCGGTGGAAACACCATATATTTT.

V is TRBV15 and J is TRBJ2-2; D is possibly TRBD1 (5 bases). Trimming took off 3 bases at V and 3 bases at J, with 14 bases between the two ends. CDR3 length equals 16 residues. Germline assignment: CDR1 LNHNV and CDR2 YYDKDF (reference sequence). This chain's CDR3 is CATSSGVGADTGELFF. In nucleotides, the CDR3 is TGTGCCACCAGCAGCGGAGTAGGGGCGGACACCGGGGAGCTGTTTTTT.

This clonotype has more than one count but fewer than ten. The CDR3 protein is CSVRQGRRYGYTF. The CDR3 DNA reads TGCAGTGTAAGACAGGGTCGACGCTATGGCTACACCTTC. The V call is TRBV20-1, the J call TRBJ1-2; 7 bases line up with TRBD1. V trimming: 7 bases; J trimming: 4 bases; junction bases outside the gene matches: 9. Germline-derived CDR1 and CDR2 are DFQATT and SNEGSKA (reference sequence). CDR3 size: 13 residues.

Note on this clonotype: A much larger clone differs from this one at a single base, so this may be a read error. The chain links TRBV5-1 to TRBJ2-6; D uncertain. V lost 4 bases and J 0 bases, leaving 8 bases between the germline ends. The CDR3 sequence is 15 residues long. Looked up from germline, CDR1 is SGHRS and CDR2 is YFSETQ. The CDR3 is CASSADPSGANVLTF. In nucleotides, the CDR3 is TGCGCCAGCAGCGCGGATCCCTCTGGGGCCAACGTCCTGACTTTC.

The chain is built from TRBV11-2 and TRBJ2-2; TRBD1 matches 7 bases. The CDR3 runs 16 residues. Per germline, CDR1 SGHAT and CDR2 FQNNGV. J gave up 2 bases and V 6 bases, and 9 bases lay outside the gene matches. DNA of the CDR3: TGTGCCAGCAGAACCCCCGGGACAGACAACACCGGGGAGCTGTTTTTT. It codes for CASRTPGTDNTGELFF.

This clonotype was seen repeatedly, ten times or more. The rearrangement links TRBV7-9 to TRBJ1-1; TRBD1 agrees at 8 bases. The CDR3 spans 15 residues. Germline loops: CDR1 SEHNR, CDR2 FQNEAQ (reference sequence). V was clipped by 5 bases and J by 0 bases; unmatched bases: 5. For the CDR3, the DNA is TGTGCCAGCAGCCTCTCGGGACAGGTGAACACTGAAGCTTTCTTT. This translates into CASSLSGQVNTEAFF.

In regard to this clonotype: Its ends do not fully match the called genes, so a read error is possible. CDR3 amino acids: CAGSWGGLAGGETQYF. For the CDR3, the DNA is TGTGCCGGCAGCTGGGGGGGACTAGCGGGCGGGGAGACCCAGTACTTC. This chain joins TRBV7-3 and TRBJ2-5, with TRBD2 identical over 12 bases. Germline-derived CDR1 and CDR2 are SGHTA and FQGTGA. The CDR3 contains 16 residues.